Presented here are 17 T cell receptor beta chains from one specimen sequenced in a study of T cells in localized non-small cell lung cancer. The repertoire was sequenced with immunoSEQ multiplex PCR; TCRdb's copy has only in-frame clones and lacks some. The table includes tens of thousands of clones, 65% to 90% detected once. Source: PBMCs, taken before any cancer treatment. The receptors shown here come from a man between 35 and 75 years old with stage II lung adenocarcinoma.

The rearrangement joins TRBV28 to TRBJ2-7; D unresolved. The CDR3 is 13 residues long. The V gene's germline CDR1 is MDHEN and CDR2 SYDVKM. Trimming cost V 3 bases and J 2 bases, with 8 bases left between them. The CDR3 DNA is TGTGCCAGCAGTTTGCCGGCCGCCTACGAGCAGTACTTC. Translated: CASSLPAAYEQYF.

This chain joins TRBV6-6 and TRBJ2-6; no clear D gene. Trimming took 2 bases from V and 0 from J, leaving 8 bases between them. The CDR3 sequence is 16 residues long. From germline, CDR1 is MNHNY and CDR2 SVGAGI (reference sequence). CDR3 residues: CASSYGQLSGANVLTF. The CDR3 bases are TGTGCCAGCAGTTACGGTCAGCTCTCTGGGGCCAACGTCCTGACTTTC.

V gene TRBV7-2 combines with J gene TRBJ1-5; TRBD1 matches 7 bases. The ends lost 5 bases at V and 4 bases at J; junction bases unmatched: 5. This CDR3 region has 14 residues. Germline CDR1 is SGHTA and CDR2 is FQGNSA. The CDR3 sequence is CASSRQGTNQPQHF. In nucleotides, the CDR3 is TGTGCCAGCAGCAGACAGGGAACAAATCAGCCCCAGCATTTT.

This chain connects TRBV19 to TRBJ1-5; a possible D gene is TRBD1 (6 bases). From germline, CDR1 is LNHDA and CDR2 SQIVND (reference sequence). CDR3 length: 16 residues. The ends were cut back, 5 bases at V and 6 bases at J, with 20 bases in the middle. The CDR3 coding sequence is TGTGCCAGTAGTCCCCCGGGCTCAGGGGTACGTCAGCCCCAGCATTTT. As protein: CASSPPGSGVRQPQHF.

The rearrangement joins TRBV29-1 to TRBJ2-1, with D unclear. The CDR3 consists of 16 residues. CDR1 is SQVTM and CDR2 is ANQGSEA in the germline V gene. With 0 bases removed from V and 5 bases from J, the gap between germline ends came to 17 bases. Here the CDR3 DNA reads TGCAGCGTTGAAGATCTTCACCACAACCGCCACAATGAGCAGTTCTTC. This sequence encodes CSVEDLHHNRHNEQFF.

The chain combines TRBV5-1 with TRBJ1-3; no firm D call. Germline V CDR1 and CDR2: SGHRS, YFSETQ. CDR3 length: 15 amino acids. Trimming cost V 2 bases and J 0 bases, with 9 bases left between them. CDR3 loop: CASSFGSSSGNTIYF. The CDR3 DNA sequence: TGCGCCAGCAGCTTTGGCTCGAGCTCTGGAAACACCATATATTTT.

This CDR3 reads CASSTLTSGRGNTGELFF. DNA of the CDR3: TGTGCCAGTAGTACCCTAACTAGCGGGAGGGGGAACACCGGGGAGCTGTTTTTT. The chain links TRBV19 to TRBJ2-2; 13 bases are a match to TRBD2. The CDR3 is 18 amino acids. Germline CDR1 and CDR2: LNHDA and SQIVND (reference sequence). V shed 4 bases, J shed 1 base, and the junction held 6 bases outside the gene matches. Looking up the rest from reference TRBV19 and TRBJ2-2 gives the full variable domain: DGGITQSPKYLFRKEGQNVTLSCEQNLNHDAMYWYRQDPGQGLRLIYYSQIVNDFQKGDIAEGYSVSREKKESFPLTVTSAQKNPTAFYLCASSTLTSGRGNTGELFFGEGSRLTVL.

The rearrangement links TRBV7-8 to TRBJ2-1; TRBD1 matches 11 bases. Trimming took 5 bases from V and 7 from J; bases not matched to a gene: 7. Germline V gene sequence: CDR1 SGHVS, CDR2 FQNEAQ. This CDR3 contains 15 residues. This CDR3 reads CASSPGQGAGNEQFF. CDR3 in DNA: TGTGCCAGCAGCCCTGGACAGGGGGCAGGAAATGAGCAGTTCTTC. The variable domain in full, with the rest retrieved from reference TRBV7-8 and TRBJ2-1, is GAGVSQSPRYKVAKRGQDVALRCDPISGHVSLFWYQQALGQGPEFLTYFQNEAQLDKSGLPSDRFFAERPEGSVSTLKIQRTQQEDSAVYLCASSPGQGAGNEQFFGPGTRLTVL.

V is TRBV5-4 and J is TRBJ2-6, with D tentatively TRBD1 (5 bases). V gave up 2 bases and J gave up 0 bases, with 12 bases separating them. The CDR3 is 17 residues long. The germline V gene has CDR1 SGHNT and CDR2 YYREEE (reference sequence). In DNA, the CDR3 is TGTGCCAGCAGCTTCCAGGGTAGGATCTCTGGGGCCAACGTCCTGACTTTC. Translating gives CASSFQGRISGANVLTF.

V usage is TRBV15 and J usage is TRBJ2-7; a weak D match, TRBD1 (5 bases). Trimming took 1 base from V and 2 from J, leaving 6 bases between them. CDR3 length: 13 residues. Germline-derived CDR1 and CDR2 are LNHNV and YYDKDF (reference sequence). The CDR3 region is CATSRGQTYEQYF. The CDR3 nucleotides are TGTGCCACCAGCAGAGGACAGACCTACGAGCAGTACTTC.

The chain has TRBV27 and TRBJ2-7; D unresolved. This CDR3 is built from 14 residues. Trimming pared 3 bases from V and 1 base from J, leaving 10 bases between. Germline values: CDR1 MNHEY, CDR2 SMNVEV (reference sequence). The CDR3 region has the DNA TGTGCCAGCAGTTTGGCCTTAGGATCCTACGAGCAGTACTTC. Amino acids: CASSLALGSYEQYF.

The chain has TRBV6-1 and TRBJ1-5; no reliable D call. Germline CDR1 reads MNHNS; CDR2 reads SASEGT. This CDR3 is built from 14 residues. Trimming cost V 5 bases and J 6 bases, with 14 bases left between them. The CDR3 protein is CASSPKDGGQPQHF. Here the CDR3 DNA reads TGTGCCAGCAGTCCGAAGGATGGCGGTCAGCCCCAGCATTTT.

J is TRBJ2-7 and V is TRBV28, with TRBD2 identical over 14 bases. Looked up from germline, CDR1 is MDHEN and CDR2 is SYDVKM. This CDR3 has 16 amino acids. Losses at the gene ends were 5 bases for V and 5 bases for J; bases not matched to a gene: 8. The CDR3 sequence is CASSKRLAGGRHEQYF. The DNA for the CDR3 is TGTGCCAGCAGTAAGCGACTAGCGGGAGGGCGGCACGAGCAGTACTTC.

The genes are TRBV5-1 and TRBJ1-4, with 11 bases aligning to TRBD1. V trimming: 3 bases; J trimming: 7 bases; junction bases outside the gene matches: 2. Looked up from germline, CDR1 is SGHRS and CDR2 is YFSETQ. The CDR3 is made up of 14 amino acids. The CDR3 nucleotides read TGCGCCAGCAGCTCGGGACAGGGGGTTGAAAAACTGTTTTTT. Amino acids: CASSSGQGVEKLFF.

V and J are TRBV10-3 and TRBJ2-7, with D possibly matching TRBD2 (6 bases). CDR1 is ENHRY, CDR2 SYGVKD, per germline. The CDR3 spans 13 residues. The V end lost 10 bases, the J end lost 2 bases, and 15 bases lay between the germline ends. DNA of the CDR3: TGTGCCACCCTGCGGGGACCTGCCTACGAGCAGTACTTC. Amino acid sequence: CATLRGPAYEQYF.

Of note for this clone: One end of the junction varies from germline; a read error may be responsible. The sample carries other DNA sequences with the same CDR3. CDR3 DNA: TGCGCCAGCAGCCAGCTAGGACAGGGAACCTACGAGCAGTACTTC. Its translation: CASSQLGQGTYEQYF. The chain employs TRBV28 and TRBJ2-7; 8 bases are a match to TRBD1. Germline V gene data show CDR1 as MDHEN and CDR2 as SYDVKM. The CDR3 runs 15 residues.

This sequence joins TRBV4-3 and TRBJ2-7; possible D gene TRBD1, 6 bases. This CDR3 has 14 amino acids. CDR1 LGHNA and CDR2 YSLEER come from the germline V gene. V dropped 0 bases and J dropped 3 bases, with 9 bases sitting between them. The CDR3 is CASSQEQGRYEQYF. CDR3 nucleotide sequence: TGCGCCAGCAGCCAAGAACAGGGTCGCTACGAGCAGTACTTC.